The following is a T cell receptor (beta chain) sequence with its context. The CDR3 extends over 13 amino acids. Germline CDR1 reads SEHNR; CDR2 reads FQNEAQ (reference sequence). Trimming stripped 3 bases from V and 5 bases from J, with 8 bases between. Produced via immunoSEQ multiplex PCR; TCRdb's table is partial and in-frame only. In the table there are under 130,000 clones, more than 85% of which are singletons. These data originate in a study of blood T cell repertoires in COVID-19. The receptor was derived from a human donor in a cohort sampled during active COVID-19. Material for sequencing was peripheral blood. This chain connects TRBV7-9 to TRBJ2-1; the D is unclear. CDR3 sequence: CASSLSSDNEQFF. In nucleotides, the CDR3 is TGTGCCAGCAGCTTGTCCTCAGACAATGAGCAGTTCTTC.